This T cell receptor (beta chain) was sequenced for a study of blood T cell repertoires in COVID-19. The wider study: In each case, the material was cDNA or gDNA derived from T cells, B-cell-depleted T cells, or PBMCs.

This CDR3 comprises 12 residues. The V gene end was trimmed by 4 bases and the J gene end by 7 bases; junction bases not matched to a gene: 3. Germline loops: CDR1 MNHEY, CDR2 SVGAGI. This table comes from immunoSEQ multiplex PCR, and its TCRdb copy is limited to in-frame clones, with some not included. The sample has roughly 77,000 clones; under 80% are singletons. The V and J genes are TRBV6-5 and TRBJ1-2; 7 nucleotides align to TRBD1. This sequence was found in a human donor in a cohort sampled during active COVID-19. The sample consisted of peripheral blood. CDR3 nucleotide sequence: TGTGCCAGCAGTTCCAGGGGGTTTGGCTACACCTTC. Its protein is CASSSRGFGYTF.